The sequence of this T cell receptor beta chain was determined in a study of chemoradiotherapy in HPV16-positive cancers. Across the study: Candidate HPV-specific clones and shared TCR motifs came from two HPV16-positive patients.

Repeated repertoire sampling spanned the course of chemoradiotherapy. Assay: immunoSEQ multiplex PCR; the TCRdb copy retains only in-frame clones and omits some. The table shows 25,000 to 35,000 clones, with more than 75% occurring only once. CDR1 is MNHEY and CDR2 is SVGAGI in the germline V gene. CDR3 length: 13 residues. V lost 6 bases to trimming and J lost 5 bases, with 13 bases between them. The chain has TRBV6-5 and TRBJ2-5; D tentatively fits TRBD1 or TRBD2 (5 bases each). The clonotype originates from a human donor with HPV-associated anogenital cancer. The specimen was blood, collected from a patient who underwent chemoradiotherapy. Written as DNA, the CDR3 is TGTGCCAGCAGATACGGGTGGGGGGAGACCCAGTACTTC. This gives the protein CASRYGWGETQYF.